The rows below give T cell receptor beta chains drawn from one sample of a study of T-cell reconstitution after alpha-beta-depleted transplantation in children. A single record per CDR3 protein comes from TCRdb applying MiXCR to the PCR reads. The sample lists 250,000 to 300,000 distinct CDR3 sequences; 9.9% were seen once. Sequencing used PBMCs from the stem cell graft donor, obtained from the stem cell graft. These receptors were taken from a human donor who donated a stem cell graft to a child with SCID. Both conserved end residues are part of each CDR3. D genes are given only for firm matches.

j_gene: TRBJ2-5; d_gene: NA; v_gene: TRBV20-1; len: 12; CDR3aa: CSAGPGLETQYF
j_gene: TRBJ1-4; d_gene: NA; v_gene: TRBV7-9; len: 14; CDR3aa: CASSLFPGDEKLFF
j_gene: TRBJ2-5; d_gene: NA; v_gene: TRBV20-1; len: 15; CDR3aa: CSARGLNSYQETQYF
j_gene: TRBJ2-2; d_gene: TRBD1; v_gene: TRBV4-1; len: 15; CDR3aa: CASSQGDRETGELFF
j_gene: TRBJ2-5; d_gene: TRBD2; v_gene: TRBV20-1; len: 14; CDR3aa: CSARDGGGLATQYF
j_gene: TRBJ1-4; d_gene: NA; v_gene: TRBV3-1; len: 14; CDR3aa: CASSQGGAGEKLFF
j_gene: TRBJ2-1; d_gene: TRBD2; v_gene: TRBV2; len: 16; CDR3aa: CASSEVSGGSHNEQFF
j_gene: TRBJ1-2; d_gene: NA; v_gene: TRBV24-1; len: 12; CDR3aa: CATRYRDYGYTF
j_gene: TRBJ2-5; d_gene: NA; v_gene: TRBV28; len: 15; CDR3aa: CASSLSFGTQETQYF
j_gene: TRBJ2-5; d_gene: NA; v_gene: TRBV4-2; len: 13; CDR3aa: CASSPIQAETQYF
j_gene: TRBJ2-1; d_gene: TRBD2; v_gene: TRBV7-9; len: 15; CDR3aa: CASSPRGGVRDEQFF
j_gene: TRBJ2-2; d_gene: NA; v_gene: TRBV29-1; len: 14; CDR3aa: CSVVPGQRSGELFF
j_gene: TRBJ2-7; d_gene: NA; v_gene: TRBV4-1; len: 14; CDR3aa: CASSQVNSPYEQYF
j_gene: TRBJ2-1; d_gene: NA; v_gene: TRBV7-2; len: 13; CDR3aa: CASSFGGNEVQFF
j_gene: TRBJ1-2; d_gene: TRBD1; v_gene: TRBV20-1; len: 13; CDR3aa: CSAVRDRAAGYTF
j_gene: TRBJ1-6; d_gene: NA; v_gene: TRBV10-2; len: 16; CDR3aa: CASTRGGSPYNSPLHF
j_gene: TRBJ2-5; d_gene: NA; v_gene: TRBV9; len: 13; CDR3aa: CASSSGSAATQYF
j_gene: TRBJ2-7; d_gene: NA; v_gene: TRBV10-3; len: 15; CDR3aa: CATLSTGTPRDEQYF
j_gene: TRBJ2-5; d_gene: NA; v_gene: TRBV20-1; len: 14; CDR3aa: CSARDGRVVETQYF
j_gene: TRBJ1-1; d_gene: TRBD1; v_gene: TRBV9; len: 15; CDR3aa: CASSVVGQLNTEAFF
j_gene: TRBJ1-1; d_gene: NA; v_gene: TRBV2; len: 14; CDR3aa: CASSPDRLNTEAFF
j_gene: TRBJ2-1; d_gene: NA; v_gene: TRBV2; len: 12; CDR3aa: CASSSFPNEQFF
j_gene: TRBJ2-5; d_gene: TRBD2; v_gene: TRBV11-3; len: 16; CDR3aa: CASSPGGRGLTETQYF
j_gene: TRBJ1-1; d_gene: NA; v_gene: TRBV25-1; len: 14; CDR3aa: CASSERAVNTEAFF
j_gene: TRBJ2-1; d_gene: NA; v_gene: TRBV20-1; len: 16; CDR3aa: CSASGRGAPPYNEQFF
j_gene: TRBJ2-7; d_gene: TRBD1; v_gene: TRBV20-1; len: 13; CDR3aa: CVLNRDRGREQYF
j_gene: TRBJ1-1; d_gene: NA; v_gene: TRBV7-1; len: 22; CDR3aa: CASSSTNHGGSRTSGGNTEAFF
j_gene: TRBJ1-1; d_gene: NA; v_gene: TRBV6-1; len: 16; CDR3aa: CASSEFWAIMNTEAFF
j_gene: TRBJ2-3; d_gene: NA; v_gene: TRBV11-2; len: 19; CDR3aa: CASSLGAPKAPTSTDTQYF
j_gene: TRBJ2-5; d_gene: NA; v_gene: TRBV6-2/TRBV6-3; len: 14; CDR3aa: CASSPVERFWTQYF
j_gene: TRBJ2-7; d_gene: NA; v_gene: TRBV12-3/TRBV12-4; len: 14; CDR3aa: CASSPPGRAYEQYF
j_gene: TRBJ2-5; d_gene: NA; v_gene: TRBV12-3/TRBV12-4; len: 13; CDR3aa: CASSFGVPETQYF
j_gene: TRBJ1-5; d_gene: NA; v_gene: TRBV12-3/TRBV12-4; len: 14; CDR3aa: CASREPGGNQPQHF
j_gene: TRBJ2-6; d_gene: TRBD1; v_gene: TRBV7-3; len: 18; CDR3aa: CASSFLGTGGTGANVLTF
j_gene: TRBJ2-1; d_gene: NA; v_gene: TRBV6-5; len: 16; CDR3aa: CASSYSRVPPYNEQFF
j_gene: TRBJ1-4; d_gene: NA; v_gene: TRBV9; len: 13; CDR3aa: CASSGGRGEKLFF
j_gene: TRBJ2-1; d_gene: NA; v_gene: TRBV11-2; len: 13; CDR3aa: CASSLGPENEQFF
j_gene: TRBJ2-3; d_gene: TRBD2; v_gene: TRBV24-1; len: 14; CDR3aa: CATSDTGGLDTQYF
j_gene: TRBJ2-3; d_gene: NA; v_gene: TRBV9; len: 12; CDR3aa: CASSELADTQYF
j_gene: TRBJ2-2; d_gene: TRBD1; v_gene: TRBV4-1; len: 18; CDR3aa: CASSQVPPGGGNTGELFF
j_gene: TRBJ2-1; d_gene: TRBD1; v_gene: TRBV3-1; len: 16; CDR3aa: CASSQEGGQGYNEQFF
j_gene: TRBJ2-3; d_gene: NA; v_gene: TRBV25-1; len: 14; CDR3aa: CASSPEWLADTQYF
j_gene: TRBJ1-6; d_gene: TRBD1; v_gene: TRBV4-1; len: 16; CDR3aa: CASSHRTGGGISPLHF
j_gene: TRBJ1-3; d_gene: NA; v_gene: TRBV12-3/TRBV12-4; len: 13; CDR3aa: CASTQGPGNTIYF
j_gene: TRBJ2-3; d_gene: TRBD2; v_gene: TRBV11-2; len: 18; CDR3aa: CASSLGTSGGANTDTQYF
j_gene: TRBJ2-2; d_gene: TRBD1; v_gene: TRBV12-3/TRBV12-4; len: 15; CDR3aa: CASSLGQGGTGELFF
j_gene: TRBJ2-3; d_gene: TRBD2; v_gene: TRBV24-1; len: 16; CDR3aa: CATSDPTGGGTDTQYF
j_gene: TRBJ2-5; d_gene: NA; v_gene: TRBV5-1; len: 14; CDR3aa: CASSGSGVQETQYF
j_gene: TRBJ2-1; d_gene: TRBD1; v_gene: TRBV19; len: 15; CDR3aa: CASTVTGGAYNEQFF
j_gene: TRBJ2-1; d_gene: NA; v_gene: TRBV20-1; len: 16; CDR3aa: CSARVLQGKAHNEQFF
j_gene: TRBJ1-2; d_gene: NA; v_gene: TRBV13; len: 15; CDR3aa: CASRARWTDHYGYTF
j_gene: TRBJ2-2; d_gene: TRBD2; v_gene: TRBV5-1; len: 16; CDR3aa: CASSLDAGGPTGELFF
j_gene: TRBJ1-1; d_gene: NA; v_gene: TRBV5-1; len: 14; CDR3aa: CASSLVAGTAEAFF
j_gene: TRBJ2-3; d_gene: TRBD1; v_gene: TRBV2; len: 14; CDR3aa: CASSLGTATDTQYF
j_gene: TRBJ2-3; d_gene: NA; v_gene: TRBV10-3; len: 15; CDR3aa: CAISEDGSSTDTQYF
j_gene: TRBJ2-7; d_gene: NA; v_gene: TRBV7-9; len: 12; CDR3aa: CASSPEIYEQYF
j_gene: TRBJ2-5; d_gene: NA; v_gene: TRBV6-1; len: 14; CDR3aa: CASSQWKGWETQYF
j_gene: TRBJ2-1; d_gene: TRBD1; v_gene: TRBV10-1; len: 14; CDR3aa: CASSLTRGPGEQFF